The 11 T cell receptor beta chains below were found in one sample sequenced in a study of blood T cell repertoires in COVID-19. TCRdb's copy holds only in-frame clones and misses some; the assay was immunoSEQ multiplex PCR. The data contain about 59,000 clones, 80% of them singletons. The sample comprised peripheral blood. The receptors were gathered from a man aged 60 to 75 with acute or convalescent COVID-19.

This clone counts as medium-sized (0.01 to 0.1%). The V gene is TRBV7-8, the J gene TRBJ2-7; D might be TRBD1 (5 bases). CDR1 is SGHVS, CDR2 FQNEAQ, per germline. The CDR3 loop spans 16 amino acids. Trimming left V 5 bases short and J 0 bases short, with 17 bases between. The CDR3 reads CASSEKGWQGSYEQYF. For the CDR3, the DNA is TGTGCCAGCAGCGAAAAGGGTTGGCAGGGCTCCTACGAGCAGTACTTC.

This clone was observed once. The chain combines TRBV30 with TRBJ1-2, with D possibly TRBD1 on 6 matching bases. The CDR3 spans 13 residues. Germline CDR1 reads GTSNPN; CDR2 reads SVGIG (reference sequence). V was trimmed by 4 bases and J by 4 bases, leaving 13 bases between them. The chain's CDR3 is CAWTRDNSYGYTF. CDR3 nucleotides: TGTGCCTGGACTCGGGACAACTCCTATGGCTACACCTTC.

In DNA form, the CDR3 reads TGTGCCTGGAGGAGTAGCGGGGACACCGGGGAGCTGTTTTTT. Protein product: CAWRSSGDTGELFF. V usage is TRBV30 and J usage is TRBJ2-2; TRBD2 matches 8 bases. Germline values: CDR1 GTSNPN, CDR2 SVGIG (reference sequence). The CDR3 extends over 14 amino acids. Trimming cost V 3 bases and J 3 bases; bases outside gene matches: 3.

This chain uses TRBV20-1 with TRBJ1-1, with a tentative D call TRBD1 (6 bases). Germline CDR1 reads DFQATT; CDR2 reads SNEGSKA (reference sequence). The CDR3 contains 14 residues. V lost 3 bases, J lost 1 base, and 12 bases lay in between. This chain's CDR3 is CSASHRAPNTEAFF. CDR3 nucleotides: TGCAGTGCTAGTCACAGGGCGCCGAACACTGAAGCTTTCTTT.

The V call is TRBV5-4, the J call TRBJ1-1; tentative D call: TRBD1 (5 bases). V lost 4 bases and J 1 base, leaving 20 bases between the germline ends. CDR3 length: 17 amino acids. Germline CDR1 and CDR2: SGHNT and YYREEE (reference sequence). The CDR3 sequence: CASSALGNWGRNTEAFF. CDR3 nucleotides: TGTGCCAGCAGCGCCCTGGGAAACTGGGGCAGGAACACTGAAGCTTTCTTT.

This chain uses TRBV7-9 with TRBJ2-5; D perhaps matches TRBD1 (7 bases). Per germline, CDR1 SEHNR and CDR2 FQNEAQ (reference sequence). The CDR3 totals 14 residues. V gave up 5 bases and J gave up 7 bases, with 17 bases separating them. CDR3 in DNA: TGTGCCAGCAGCGCCCCAGGGGGAGGTGCGACCCAGTACTTC. As protein: CASSAPGGGATQYF.

CDR3 in amino acids: CAIPGLASDTGELFF. CDR3 nucleotides: TGTGCCATCCCGGGACTAGCCTCAGACACCGGGGAGCTGTTTTTT. The chain combines TRBV21-1 with TRBJ2-2; the table calls TRBD2, which could not be checked here. TRBV21-1 is an annotated pseudogene. This CDR3 is 15 amino acids long.

The rearrangement uses TRBV20-1 and TRBJ1-1; D is perhaps TRBD1 (5 bases). The CDR3 has 11 residues. Germline CDR1 is DFQATT and CDR2 is SNEGSKA (reference sequence). V lost 2 bases and J lost 12, with 13 bases in between. CDR3 amino acids: CSARRQYETFF. In nucleotides, the CDR3 is TGCAGTGCTAGACGACAGTATGAGACTTTCTTT.

This rearrangement joins TRBV27 to TRBJ2-7; 8 bases are a match to TRBD2. The germline gives CDR1 MNHEY, CDR2 SMNVEV (reference sequence). V gave up 2 bases and J gave up 1 base; unmatched junction bases: 4. This CDR3 region has 15 residues. For the CDR3, the DNA is TGTGCCAGCAGTTTAGAGCGGGGGCGGTCCTACGAGCAGTACTTC. It is translated as CASSLERGRSYEQYF.

The J gene is TRBJ2-7, the V gene TRBV11-2; D ambiguous. CDR1 and CDR2 (germline): SGHAT, FQNNGV. Trimming took 5 bases from V and 0 from J, leaving 14 bases between them. The CDR3 totals 15 residues. In nucleotides, the CDR3 is TGTGCCAGCAGCCCCTCTCGGAGACGCTCCTACGAGCAGTACTTC. Amino acids: CASSPSRRRSYEQYF. Full variable domain (missing parts from reference TRBV11-2 and TRBJ2-7): EAGVAQSPRYKIIEKRQSVAFWCNPISGHATLYWYQQILGQGPKLLIQFQNNGVVDDSQLPKDRFSAERLKGVDSTLKIQPAKLEDSAVYLCASSPSRRRSYEQYFGPGTRLTVT.

The chain employs TRBV6-1 and TRBJ1-4; 9 positions match TRBD1. CDR1 is MNHNS, CDR2 SASEGT, per germline. The J segment lost 3 bases and the V segment lost 3 bases, leaving 8 bases of the junction unmatched. The CDR3 sequence is 17 residues long. CDR3 sequence: CASSDRGQGLANEKLFF. The CDR3 coding sequence is TGTGCCAGCAGTGACAGAGGACAGGGGCTCGCTAATGAAAAACTGTTTTTT.